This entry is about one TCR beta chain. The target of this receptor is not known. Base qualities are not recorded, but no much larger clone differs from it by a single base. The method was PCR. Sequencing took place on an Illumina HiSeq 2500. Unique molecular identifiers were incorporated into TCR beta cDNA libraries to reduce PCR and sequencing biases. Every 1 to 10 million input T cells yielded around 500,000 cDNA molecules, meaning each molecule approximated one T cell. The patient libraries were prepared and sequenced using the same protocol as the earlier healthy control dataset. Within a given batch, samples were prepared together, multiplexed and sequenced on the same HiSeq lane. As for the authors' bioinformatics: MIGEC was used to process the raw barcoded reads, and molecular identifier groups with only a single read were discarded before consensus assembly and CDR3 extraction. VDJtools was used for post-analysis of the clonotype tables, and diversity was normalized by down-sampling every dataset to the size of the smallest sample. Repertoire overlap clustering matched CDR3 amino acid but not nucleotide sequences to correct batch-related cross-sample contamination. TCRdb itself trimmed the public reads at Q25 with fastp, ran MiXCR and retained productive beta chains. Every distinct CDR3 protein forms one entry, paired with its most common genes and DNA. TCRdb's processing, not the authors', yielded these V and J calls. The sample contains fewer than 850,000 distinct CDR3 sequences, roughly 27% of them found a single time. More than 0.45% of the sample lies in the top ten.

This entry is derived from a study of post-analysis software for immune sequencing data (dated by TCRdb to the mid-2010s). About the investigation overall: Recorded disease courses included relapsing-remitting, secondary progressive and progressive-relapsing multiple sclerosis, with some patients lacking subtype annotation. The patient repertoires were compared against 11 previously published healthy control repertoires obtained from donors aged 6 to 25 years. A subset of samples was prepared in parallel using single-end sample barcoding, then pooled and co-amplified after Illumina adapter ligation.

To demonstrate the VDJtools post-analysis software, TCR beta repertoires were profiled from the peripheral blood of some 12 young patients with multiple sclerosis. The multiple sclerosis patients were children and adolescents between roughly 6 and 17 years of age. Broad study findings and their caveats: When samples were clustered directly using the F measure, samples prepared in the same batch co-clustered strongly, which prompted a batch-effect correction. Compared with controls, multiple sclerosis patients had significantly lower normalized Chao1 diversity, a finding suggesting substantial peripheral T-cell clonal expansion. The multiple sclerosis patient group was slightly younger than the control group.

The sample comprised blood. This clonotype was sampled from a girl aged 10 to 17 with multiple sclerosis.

The CDR3: CSARARGLLSIYNEQFF. In nucleotides, the sequence is TGCAGTGCTAGAGCAAGGGGGCTATTGTCGATATACAATGAGCAGTTCTTC. The V and J segments used are TRBV20-1 and TRBJ2-1; TRBD1 lines up with 7 middle nucleotides. Looking up the germline V gene (reference sequence) yields CDR1 DFQATT and CDR2 SNEGSKA. Trimmed from V: 1 base; trimmed from J: 4 bases; junction bases lacking a gene match: 13. Spanning cysteine to phenylalanine, the CDR3 consists of 17 amino acids. The CDR3 DNA has 51 bases and is translated from base 1.